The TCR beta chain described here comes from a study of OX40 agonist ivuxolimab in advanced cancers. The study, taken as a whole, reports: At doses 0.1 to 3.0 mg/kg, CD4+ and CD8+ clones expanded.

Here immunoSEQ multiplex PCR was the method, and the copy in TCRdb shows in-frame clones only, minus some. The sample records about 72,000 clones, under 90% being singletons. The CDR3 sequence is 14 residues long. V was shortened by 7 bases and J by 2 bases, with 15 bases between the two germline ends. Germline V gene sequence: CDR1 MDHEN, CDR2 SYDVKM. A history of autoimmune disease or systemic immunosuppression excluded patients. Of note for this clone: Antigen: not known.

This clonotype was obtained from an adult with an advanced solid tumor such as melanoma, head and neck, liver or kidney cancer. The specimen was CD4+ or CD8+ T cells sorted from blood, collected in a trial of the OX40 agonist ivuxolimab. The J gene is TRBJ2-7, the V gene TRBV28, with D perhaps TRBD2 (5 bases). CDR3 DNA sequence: TGTGCCAGCATCGACGGGAACCACCCCTACGAGCAGTACTTC. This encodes CASIDGNHPYEQYF.